The rows below give T cell receptor beta chains drawn from one sample of a study of T-cell memory formation after mild COVID-19. TCRdb called the 5' RACE reads again in MiXCR, with one record for every CDR3 protein. The repertoire has 250,000 to 400,000 distinct CDR3 sequences, roughly 13% of them found once; the top ten carry approximately 22%. Source material: PBMCs or a T cell subset sorted from them (not recorded which). The receptors shown here come from a man younger than 35 who had mild COVID-19 (a few samples of this study predate the infection). Cell type and time point are not known. Each CDR3 is given with its conserved first and last residue. The order of the fields is J gene, clone size, V gene, D gene, CDR3 protein, CDR3 DNA. A D gene is named only where the DNA matches it firmly. Only part of the rows carry a size: once, few, many, or a class if the clone is expanded.

J gene: TRBJ2-2
clone size: many
V gene: TRBV29-1
D gene: NA
CDR3 protein: CSVAARADTGELFF
CDR3 DNA: TGCAGCGTTGCTGCGAGGGCAGATACCGGGGAGCTGTTTTTT

J gene: TRBJ1-5
clone size: few
V gene: TRBV12-3/TRBV12-4
D gene: TRBD1
CDR3 protein: CASRQGNNQPQHF
CDR3 DNA: TGTGCCAGCAGACAGGGGAACAATCAGCCCCAGCATTTT

J gene: TRBJ2-1
clone size: few
V gene: TRBV7-3
D gene: TRBD1
CDR3 protein: CASSYRGRGHEQFF
CDR3 DNA: TGTGCCAGCAGTTACAGGGGCCGGGGCCATGAGCAGTTCTTC

J gene: TRBJ1-2
clone size: NA
V gene: TRBV7-3
D gene: NA
CDR3 protein: CASKQDPYSYGYTF
CDR3 DNA: TGTGCCAGCAAGCAGGACCCATATTCCTATGGCTACACCTTC

J gene: TRBJ2-1
clone size: few
V gene: TRBV20-1
D gene: NA
CDR3 protein: CSAWGPGTSGGAPDF
CDR3 DNA: NA

J gene: TRBJ1-2
clone size: NA
V gene: TRBV7-8
D gene: NA
CDR3 protein: CASSLGDTWGYTF
CDR3 DNA: TGTGCCAGCAGCTTAGGAGACACCTGGGGCTACACCTTC

J gene: TRBJ1-4
clone size: many
V gene: TRBV4-1
D gene: TRBD1
CDR3 protein: CASSQTQGDLRLFF
CDR3 DNA: TGCGCCAGCAGCCAAACTCAGGGGGACCTTAGACTGTTTTTT

J gene: TRBJ1-5
clone size: NA
V gene: TRBV12-3/TRBV12-4
D gene: NA
CDR3 protein: CASQGDLGQPQHF
CDR3 DNA: TGTGCCAGCCAAGGGGACCTAGGGCAGCCCCAGCATTTT

J gene: TRBJ2-7
clone size: NA
V gene: TRBV29-1
D gene: NA
CDR3 protein: CSVVVRDTHEQYF
CDR3 DNA: TGCAGCGTTGTGGTTAGGGACACCCACGAGCAGTACTTC

J gene: TRBJ2-3
clone size: few
V gene: TRBV4-2
D gene: NA
CDR3 protein: CASRQGPASTDTQYF
CDR3 DNA: TGTGCCAGCAGACAGGGACCTGCTAGCACAGATACGCAGTATTTT

J gene: TRBJ2-2
clone size: few
V gene: TRBV6-5
D gene: TRBD2
CDR3 protein: CASSYQGLAGGRVTGELFF
CDR3 DNA: TGTGCCAGCAGTTACCAAGGACTAGCGGGGGGCCGCGTCACCGGGGAGCTGTTTTTT

J gene: TRBJ1-2
clone size: NA
V gene: TRBV4-3
D gene: NA
CDR3 protein: CASSQEQATNYGYTF
CDR3 DNA: TGCGCCAGCAGCCAAGAACAGGCCACGAACTATGGCTACACCTTC

J gene: TRBJ2-3
clone size: NA
V gene: TRBV11-2
D gene: NA
CDR3 protein: CASTLIAEFDTQYF
CDR3 DNA: TGTGCCAGCACCCTTATCGCTGAGTTCGATACGCAGTATTTT

J gene: TRBJ2-7
clone size: few
V gene: TRBV7-2
D gene: NA
CDR3 protein: CASSPLTSYEQYF
CDR3 DNA: TGTGCCAGCAGCCCCCTGACTAGTTACGAGCAGTACTTC

J gene: TRBJ2-5
clone size: few
V gene: TRBV7-6
D gene: TRBD1
CDR3 protein: CASSSGQGEETQYF
CDR3 DNA: TGTGCCAGCAGCTCCGGACAGGGAGAAGAGACCCAGTACTTC

J gene: TRBJ1-2
clone size: NA
V gene: TRBV6-5
D gene: NA
CDR3 protein: CASSYEKGSLYGYTF
CDR3 DNA: TGTGCCAGCAGTTACGAGAAGGGGTCATTATATGGCTACACCTTC

J gene: TRBJ2-5
clone size: NA
V gene: TRBV29-1
D gene: NA
CDR3 protein: CSVEDLGRRQETQYF
CDR3 DNA: TGCAGCGTTGAAGATCTGGGACGGAGGCAAGAGACCCAGTACTTC

J gene: TRBJ1-6
clone size: few
V gene: TRBV12-3/TRBV12-4
D gene: NA
CDR3 protein: CASRPQDGNNSPLHF
CDR3 DNA: TGTGCCAGCAGACCCCAGGACGGTAATAATTCACCCCTCCACTTT

J gene: TRBJ1-3
clone size: NA
V gene: TRBV21-1
D gene: NA
CDR3 protein: CASSKARQGRGSGNTIYF
CDR3 DNA: TGTGCCAGCAGCAAAGCGCGACAGGGGCGAGGCTCTGGAAACACCATATATTTT

J gene: TRBJ2-7
clone size: NA
V gene: TRBV29-1
D gene: TRBD1
CDR3 protein: CSVGTGTTHEQYF
CDR3 DNA: TGCAGCGTCGGGACAGGTACAACCCACGAGCAGTACTTC

J gene: TRBJ2-7
clone size: few
V gene: TRBV3-1
D gene: TRBD2
CDR3 protein: CASSPSSGGGEQYF
CDR3 DNA: TGTGCCAGCAGCCCCTCAAGCGGGGGAGGAGAGCAGTACTTC

J gene: TRBJ1-1
clone size: NA
V gene: TRBV6-5
D gene: NA
CDR3 protein: CASIPGPMNTEAFF
CDR3 DNA: TGTGCCAGCATCCCGGGACCCATGAACACTGAAGCTTTCTTT

J gene: TRBJ1-5
clone size: many
V gene: TRBV6-5
D gene: NA
CDR3 protein: CASSPSDSPQPQHF
CDR3 DNA: TGTGCCAGCAGCCCCTCGGACAGTCCTCAGCCCCAGCATTTT

J gene: TRBJ1-3
clone size: NA
V gene: TRBV20-1
D gene: TRBD1
CDR3 protein: CSPKLDVAGQAGNTIYF
CDR3 DNA: TGCAGTCCAAAGCTAGACGTTGCTGGACAGGCTGGAAACACCATATATTTT

J gene: TRBJ2-7
clone size: few
V gene: TRBV7-8
D gene: NA
CDR3 protein: CASSFGGATYEQYF
CDR3 DNA: TGTGCCAGCAGCTTCGGCGGGGCGACCTACGAGCAGTACTTC

J gene: TRBJ2-3
clone size: many
V gene: TRBV20-1
D gene: TRBD2
CDR3 protein: CSARDPGGVTDTQYF
CDR3 DNA: TGCAGTGCTAGAGATCCGGGGGGGGTCACAGATACGCAGTATTTT

J gene: TRBJ1-1
clone size: NA
V gene: TRBV12-3/TRBV12-4
D gene: NA
CDR3 protein: CASSPSDRAEAFF
CDR3 DNA: TGTGCCAGCAGCCCCTCCGACAGAGCAGAAGCTTTCTTT

J gene: TRBJ2-3
clone size: many
V gene: TRBV7-2
D gene: NA
CDR3 protein: CASSLAYRDTDTQYF
CDR3 DNA: TGTGCCAGCAGCTTAGCGTACAGGGATACAGATACGCAGTATTTT

J gene: TRBJ2-3
clone size: NA
V gene: TRBV14
D gene: NA
CDR3 protein: CASSPVAGDTQYF
CDR3 DNA: TGTGCCAGCAGCCCCGTGGCGGGAGATACGCAGTATTTT

J gene: TRBJ2-1
clone size: few
V gene: TRBV29-1
D gene: NA
CDR3 protein: CSVFRWQGQSSYNEQFF
CDR3 DNA: TGCAGCGTGTTCAGGTGGCAGGGACAAAGCTCCTACAATGAGCAGTTCTTC

J gene: TRBJ1-1
clone size: few
V gene: TRBV19
D gene: NA
CDR3 protein: CASTRSGATEAFF
CDR3 DNA: TGTGCCAGTACCCGTTCGGGGGCCACTGAAGCTTTCTTT

J gene: TRBJ1-1
clone size: few
V gene: TRBV7-2
D gene: TRBD1
CDR3 protein: CASSFAGTGVNTEAFF
CDR3 DNA: TGTGCCAGCAGCTTCGCTGGGACAGGGGTGAACACTGAAGCTTTCTTT